This T cell receptor beta chain was recorded in a study of response to subunit inactivated influenza vaccine. Details on this clonotype: The antigen is undetermined.

The study's findings and limits: The authors put forward the suggestion that each seasonal influenza vaccination may bring in only a limited number of new T cells.

TCRdb fed the RT-PCR reads into MiXCR, producing one record per CDR3 protein. The sample yields about half a million distinct CDR3 sequences, roughly 25% seen once. The CDR3 has 14 amino acids. V was clipped by 7 bases and J by 1 base, with 13 bases between them. In germline, CDR1 is SEHNR, CDR2 FQNEAQ (reference sequence). The chain combines TRBV7-9 with TRBJ1-1; D is unclear. This receptor was obtained from a man in his forties or fifties who received an inactivated influenza vaccine. The starting material was CD4+ T cells sorted from PBMCs, obtained about 5 days after vaccination. CDR3: CASTGRSRNTEAFF. In nucleotides, the CDR3 is TGTGCCAGCACGGGGAGGAGCAGGAACACTGAAGCTTTCTTT.